The 21 T cell receptor beta chains listed next were all sequenced from one sample in a study of cytomegalovirus exposure and HLA in healthy donors (dated by TCRdb to 2015 to 2018). The receptor library was made with the immunoSEQ multiplex PCR assay. A mixture of 60 forward primers for TCR Vbeta segments and 13 reverse primers for TCR Jbeta segments was used in the multiplex PCR. TCRdb retrieved this table from immuneACCESS and kept in-frame rearrangements only. Not all clones are present; in checked studies, unresolved V genes account for under half, and no reason is known for the remainder. Recorded for this sample are some 130,000 clones; approximately 78% of them occurred a single time. The biggest ten clones account for about 7.4% of the sample. Sequences were obtained from PBMCs. Source of these receptors: a woman between 50 and 59 years old in good health and CMV-seropositive.

The chain is built from TRBV10-3 and TRBJ2-3; D perhaps matches TRBD2 (6 bases). Germline assignment: CDR1 ENHRY and CDR2 SYGVKD. The CDR3 totals 16 residues. Trimming took off 1 base at V and 4 bases at J, with 15 bases between the two ends. CDR3: CAISEFAGSSADTQYF. The CDR3 DNA sequence: TGTGCCATCAGTGAGTTTGCGGGGAGTAGCGCAGATACGCAGTATTTT.

In nucleotides, the CDR3 is TGTGCCAGCAGTTCTCTGGCAGGGCCGAACACTGAAGCTTTCTTT. It codes for CASSSLAGPNTEAFF. The chain links TRBV6-6 to TRBJ1-1; maybe TRBD1 (5 bases). The CDR3 has 15 amino acids. Germline V lookup: CDR1 MNHNY, CDR2 SVGAGI (reference sequence). Deletions cut 4 bases from V and 1 base from J, with 13 bases between.

The V gene is TRBV5-1, the J gene TRBJ2-2; D might be TRBD2 (5 bases). This CDR3 is built from 14 residues. Trimming shortened V by 2 bases and J by 3 bases, and 8 bases separated the two germline ends. Germline V gene lookup returns CDR1 SGHRS and CDR2 YFSETQ. CDR3 sequence (DNA): TGCGCCAGCAGCTTCACGGGATACACCGGGGAGCTGTTTTTT. It is translated as CASSFTGYTGELFF.

This clone was detected a few times. This chain links TRBV6-6 with TRBJ2-1, with D perhaps TRBD1 (5 bases). Germline V gene data show CDR1 as MNHNY and CDR2 as SVGAGI (reference sequence). CDR3 size: 12 residues. Trimming cost V 4 bases and J 6 bases, with 7 bases left between them. The DNA of the CDR3 is TGTGCCAGCAGTTTAGGGGCCAATGAGCAGTTCTTC. Encoded protein: CASSLGANEQFF.

The count of this clone is one. This chain connects TRBV7-8 to TRBJ1-5, with D maybe TRBD1 (6 bases). Germline lookup yields CDR1 SGHVS and CDR2 FQNEAQ. The CDR3 covers 14 residues. Trimming removed 4 bases at V and 5 bases at J, with 12 bases between. The CDR3 sequence is CASSYDRYDQPQHF. The CDR3 DNA follows: TGTGCCAGCAGCTACGACAGGTATGATCAGCCCCAGCATTTT.

J is TRBJ1-4 and V is TRBV18; no firm D call. From germline, CDR1 is KGHSH and CDR2 LQKENI. This CDR3 is built from 19 residues. Trimming cost V 2 bases and J 7 bases, with 26 bases left between them. CDR3 sequence (DNA): TGTGCCAGCTCACCATTCCAGGCCCAAGGAGGGCCAACCCCTGAAAAACTGTTTTTT. This gives the protein CASSPFQAQGGPTPEKLFF.

The gene calls are TRBV7-4 and TRBJ2-3; 7 bases align to TRBD2. With V trimmed by 3 bases and J by 4 bases, 22 bases remained unmatched. CDR3 length equals 20 residues. Germline CDR1 and CDR2: SGHVT and SQSDAQ. The CDR3 nucleotides are TGTGCCAGCAGCTTTCAATCTTACTCGGCCGGGACTAATTTATCAGATACGCAGTATTTT. Translating it yields CASSFQSYSAGTNLSDTQYF.

The chain has TRBV2 and TRBJ1-1; TRBD1 aligns across 8 bases. CDR3 size: 15 residues. Germline V gives CDR1 SNHLY, CDR2 FYNNEI. The V gene end was trimmed by 3 bases and the J gene end by 4 bases; junction bases not matched to a gene: 7. The CDR3 region has the DNA TGTGCCAGCAGTGACCCCGGACAGGGTCGCACTGAAGCTTTCTTT. It translates to CASSDPGQGRTEAFF. Supplemented by reference TRBV2 and TRBJ1-1, the full variable domain reads EPEVTQTPSHQVTQMGQEVILRCVPISNHLYFYWYRQILGQKVEFLVSFYNNEISEKSEIFDDQFSVERPDGSNFTLKIRSTKLEDSAMYFCASSDPGQGRTEAFFGQGTRLTVV.

V gene TRBV5-1 combines with J gene TRBJ2-7, with D possibly being TRBD2 (6 bases). Germline-derived CDR1 and CDR2 are SGHRS and YFSETQ. The CDR3 consists of 13 residues. V was pared by 4 bases and J by 7 bases, with 15 bases between. The CDR3 reads CASSPPGALEQYF. In nucleotides, the CDR3 is TGCGCCAGCAGCCCGCCGGGAGCTCTGGAGCAGTACTTC.

The CDR3 protein is CASSFIQGAYNEQFF. The CDR3 region has the DNA TGTGCCAGCAGCTTTATTCAGGGGGCATACAATGAGCAGTTCTTC. This rearrangement joins TRBV7-2 to TRBJ2-1, with TRBD1 matching over 8 bases. J gave up 4 bases and V 3 bases, and 5 bases lay outside the gene matches. This CDR3 has 15 residues. Per germline, CDR1 SGHTA and CDR2 FQGNSA.

The rearrangement joins TRBV19 to TRBJ1-4; tentatively, D is TRBD1 (5 bases). V lost 5 bases to trimming and J lost 7 bases, with 14 bases between them. This CDR3 has 14 residues. Germline V CDR1 and CDR2: LNHDA, SQIVND (reference sequence). The CDR3 nucleotides are TGTGCCAGTAGTTCAACAGGTAGTGGTGAAAAACTGTTTTTT. It specifies CASSSTGSGEKLFF.

The chain joins TRBV19 to TRBJ2-3, with TRBD2 identical over 10 bases. Per the germline V gene, CDR1 is LNHDA and CDR2 is SQIVND (reference sequence). The V segment lost 7 bases and the J segment 3 bases; nucleotides outside the gene matches: 7. This CDR3 has 15 residues. The CDR3 reads CASTELAGITDTQYF. The CDR3, as DNA: TGTGCCAGTACAGAACTAGCGGGGATAACAGATACGCAGTATTTT.

This chain connects TRBV7-9 to TRBJ2-3; 11 nucleotides agree with TRBD2. The junction had 7 bases not matched to a gene; V was cut back by 5 bases and J by 3 bases. The CDR3 covers 16 residues. The V gene's germline CDR1 is SEHNR and CDR2 FQNEAQ (reference sequence). The CDR3 nucleotides are TGTGCCAGCAGCATCTTAGCGGGGGGGAAGACAGATACGCAGTATTTT. It encodes CASSILAGGKTDTQYF.

V gene TRBV5-3 combines with J gene TRBJ1-4, with D possibly being TRBD1 (5 bases). TRBV5-3 is identified as an open reading frame with a role that is uncertain. The V end was cut by 8 bases, the J end by 0 bases, with 17 bases between. The CDR3 contains 16 residues. This CDR3 reads CASPEERGTTNEKLFF. The CDR3 DNA follows: TGTGCCAGCCCGGAGGAGCGGGGGACAACTAATGAAAAACTGTTTTTT.

This chain links TRBV20-1 with TRBJ1-1; D possibly corresponds to TRBD1 (6 bases). CDR3 length: 11 amino acids. V was pared by 5 bases and J by 3 bases, with 7 bases between. Per the germline V gene, CDR1 is DFQATT and CDR2 is SNEGSKA (reference sequence). The CDR3 DNA follows: TGCAGTGCTTCAGGGGACACTGAAGCTTTCTTT. It codes for CSASGDTEAFF.

V is TRBV6-1 and J is TRBJ2-4, with TRBD1 matching over 9 bases. CDR1 is MNHNS and CDR2 is SASEGT in the germline V gene. This CDR3 comprises 18 residues. The V segment lost 5 bases and the J segment 0 bases; nucleotides outside the gene matches: 11. CDR3 sequence (DNA): TGTGCCAGCAGTCAAGGGACAGGGCGGGGGATAGCCAAAAACATTCAGTACTTC. Its protein product is CASSQGTGRGIAKNIQYF.

The rearrangement joins TRBV29-1 to TRBJ2-7, with a weak D call TRBD1 (7 bases). Per germline, CDR1 SQVTM and CDR2 ANQGSEA. The CDR3 extends over 12 amino acids. Between the trimmed V and J ends, which lost 7 bases and 2 bases, there was a span of 12 bases. CDR3 sequence reads: CSARDSPYEQYF. The CDR3 bases are TGCAGCGCGCGGGACAGTCCCTACGAGCAGTACTTC.

This sequence joins TRBV28 and TRBJ2-7, with TRBD2 as a possible D gene (6 bases). This CDR3 is built from 20 residues. The germline V gene encodes CDR1 MDHEN and CDR2 SYDVKM. The germline V and J ends were trimmed by 4 bases and 2 bases, with 30 bases remaining between them. The CDR3 loop is CASSSPFRDSRGKVTYEQYF. The CDR3 nucleotides read TGTGCCAGCAGTTCACCATTCCGGGACTCACGGGGGAAGGTAACCTACGAGCAGTACTTC.

A remark on this clone: A junction boundary mismatches the germline segment, possibly from a read error. The rearrangement joins TRBV27 to TRBJ1-2, with 10 bases lining up with TRBD1. Germline V CDR1 and CDR2: MNHEY, SMNVEV (reference sequence). The CDR3 runs 12 residues. In DNA form, the CDR3 reads TGTGCCAGCAGTTTACGGGACAGGGGAGGAGGCTTC. Translating gives CASSLRDRGGGF.

The chain joins TRBV7-9 to TRBJ1-1, with TRBD1 as a possible D gene (6 bases). Trimming removed 7 bases at V and 3 bases at J, with 12 bases between. Germline assignment: CDR1 SEHNR and CDR2 FQNEAQ (reference sequence). This CDR3 contains 13 residues. CDR3 DNA sequence: TGTGCCAGCACCTGGACAGTATACACTGAAGCTTTCTTT. Translation: CASTWTVYTEAFF.

The CDR3 is CASSTRGGVGQAKNIQYF. DNA for the CDR3: TGTGCCAGCAGCACCCGCGGAGGGGTGGGTCAAGCCAAAAACATTCAGTACTTC. The chain has TRBV11-2 and TRBJ2-4, with D tentatively TRBD2 (6 bases). The V gene lost 5 bases and the J gene lost 0 bases, with 20 bases spanning the gap. The CDR3 length is 18 residues. The germline CDR1 and CDR2 sequences are SGHAT and FQNNGV.